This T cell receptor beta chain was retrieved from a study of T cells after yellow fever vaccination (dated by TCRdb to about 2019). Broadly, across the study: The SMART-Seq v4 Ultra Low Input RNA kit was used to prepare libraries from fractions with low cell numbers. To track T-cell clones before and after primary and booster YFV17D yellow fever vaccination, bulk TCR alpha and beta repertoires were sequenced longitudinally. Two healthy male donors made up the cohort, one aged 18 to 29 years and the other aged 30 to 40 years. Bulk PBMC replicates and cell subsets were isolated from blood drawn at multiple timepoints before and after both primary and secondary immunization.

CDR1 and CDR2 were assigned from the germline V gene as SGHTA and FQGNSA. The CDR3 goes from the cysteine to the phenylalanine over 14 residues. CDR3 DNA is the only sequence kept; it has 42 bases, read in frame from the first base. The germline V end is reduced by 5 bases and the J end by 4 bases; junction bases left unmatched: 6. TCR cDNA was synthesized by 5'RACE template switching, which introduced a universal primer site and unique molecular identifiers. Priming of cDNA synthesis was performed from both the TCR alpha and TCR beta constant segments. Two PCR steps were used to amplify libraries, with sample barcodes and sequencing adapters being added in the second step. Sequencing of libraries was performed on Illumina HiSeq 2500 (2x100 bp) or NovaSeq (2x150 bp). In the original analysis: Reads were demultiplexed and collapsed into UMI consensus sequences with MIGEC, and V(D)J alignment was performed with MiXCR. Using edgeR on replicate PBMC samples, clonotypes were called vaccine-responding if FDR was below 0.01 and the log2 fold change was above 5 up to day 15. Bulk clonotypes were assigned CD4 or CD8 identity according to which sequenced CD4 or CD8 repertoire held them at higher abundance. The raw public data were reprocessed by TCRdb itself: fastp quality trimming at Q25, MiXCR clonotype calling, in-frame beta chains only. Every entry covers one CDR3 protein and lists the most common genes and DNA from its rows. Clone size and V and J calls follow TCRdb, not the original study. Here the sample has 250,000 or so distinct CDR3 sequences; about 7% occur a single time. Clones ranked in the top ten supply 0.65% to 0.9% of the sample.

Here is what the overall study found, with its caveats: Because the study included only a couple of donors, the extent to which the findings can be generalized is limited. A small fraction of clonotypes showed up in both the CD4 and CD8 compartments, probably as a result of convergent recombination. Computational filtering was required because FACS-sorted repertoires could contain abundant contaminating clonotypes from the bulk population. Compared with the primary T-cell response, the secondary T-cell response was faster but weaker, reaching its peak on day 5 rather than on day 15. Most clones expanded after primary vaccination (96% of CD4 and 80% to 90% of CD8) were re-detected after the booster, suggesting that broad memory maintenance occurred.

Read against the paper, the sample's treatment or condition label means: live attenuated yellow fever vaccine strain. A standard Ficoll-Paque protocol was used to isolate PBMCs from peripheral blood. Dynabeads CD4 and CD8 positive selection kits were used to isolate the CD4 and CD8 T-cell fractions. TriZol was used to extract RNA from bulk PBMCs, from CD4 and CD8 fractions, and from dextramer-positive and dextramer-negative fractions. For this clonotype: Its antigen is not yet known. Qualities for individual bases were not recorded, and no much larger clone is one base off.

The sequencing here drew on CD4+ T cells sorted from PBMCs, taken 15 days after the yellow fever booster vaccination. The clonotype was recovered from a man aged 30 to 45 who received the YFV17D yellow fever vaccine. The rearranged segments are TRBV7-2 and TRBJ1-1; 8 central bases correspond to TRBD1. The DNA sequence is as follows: TGTGCCAGCAGCGCCCAGGGGGCAGGCACTGAAGCTTTCTTT. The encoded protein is CASSAQGAGTEAFF.